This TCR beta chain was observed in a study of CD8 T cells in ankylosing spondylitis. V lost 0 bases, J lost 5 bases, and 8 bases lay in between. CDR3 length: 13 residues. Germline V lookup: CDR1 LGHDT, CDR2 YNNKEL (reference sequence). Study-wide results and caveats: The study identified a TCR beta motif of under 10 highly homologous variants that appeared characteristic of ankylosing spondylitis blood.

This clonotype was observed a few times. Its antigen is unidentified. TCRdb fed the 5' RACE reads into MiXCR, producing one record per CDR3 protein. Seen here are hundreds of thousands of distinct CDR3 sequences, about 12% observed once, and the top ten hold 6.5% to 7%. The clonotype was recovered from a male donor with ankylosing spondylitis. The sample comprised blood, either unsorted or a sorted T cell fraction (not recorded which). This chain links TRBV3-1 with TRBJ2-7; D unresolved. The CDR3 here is CASSQDPRDEQYF. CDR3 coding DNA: TGTGCCAGCAGCCAAGACCCCCGGGACGAGCAGTACTTC.